These 5 T cell receptor beta chains were all obtained from the same sample, sequenced in a study of cytomegalovirus exposure and HLA in healthy donors. Amplification used 60 Vbeta primers and 13 Jbeta primers. The table came from immunoSEQ multiplex PCR; TCRdb's copy has only in-frame clones and leaves some out. The sample comprises 100,000 to 150,000 clones, about three quarters of which are singletons, and about 13% rests with the top ten. Sequencing input: PBMCs. The receptors derive from an older woman in good health and CMV-seropositive.

J is TRBJ2-1 and V is TRBV4-3; TRBD2 aligns across 11 bases. Germline V gene data show CDR1 as LGHNA and CDR2 as YSLEER. The CDR3 sequence is 15 residues long. Losses at the gene ends were 0 bases for V and 5 bases for J; bases not matched to a gene: 0. CDR3 sequence (DNA): TGCGCCAGCAGCCAAGAGGGACTAGCGGACAATGAGCAGTTCTTC. Protein product: CASSQEGLADNEQFF.

The chain has TRBV5-5 and TRBJ2-6; a weak D match, TRBD1 (8 bases). The CDR3 is made up of 18 amino acids. Germline-derived CDR1 and CDR2 are SGHKS and YYEKEE (reference sequence). V dropped 2 bases and J dropped 0 bases, with 15 bases sitting between them. The CDR3 here is CASSFWTGRGSGANVLTF. CDR3 coding DNA: TGTGCCAGCAGCTTCTGGACAGGGAGGGGCTCTGGGGCCAACGTCCTGACTTTC. The variable domain in full, completed from reference TRBV5-5 and TRBJ2-6, reads DAGVTQSPTHLIKTRGQQVTLRCSPISGHKSVSWYQQVLGQGPQFIFQYYEKEERGRGNFPDRFSARQFPNYSSELNVNALLLGDSALYLCASSFWTGRGSGANVLTFGAGSRLTVL.

The chain joins TRBV7-8 to TRBJ2-6, with no clear D. The CDR3 sequence is 15 residues long. Germline CDR1 and CDR2: SGHVS and FQNEAQ. V was pared by 3 bases and J by 1 base, with 7 bases between. The CDR3 sequence: CASSFRSSGANVLTF. The CDR3 region has the DNA TGTGCCAGCAGCTTCCGCAGTTCTGGGGCCAACGTCCTGACTTTC.

The J gene is TRBJ1-2, the V gene TRBV9, with TRBD1 matching over 7 bases. The CDR3 covers 14 residues. Germline CDR1 is SGDLS and CDR2 is YYNGEE. Unmatched junction bases numbered 4, after V lost 1 base and J lost 4 bases. The CDR3 sequence: CASSVRDRTYGYTF. The CDR3 nucleotides read TGTGCCAGCAGCGTAAGGGACAGAACCTATGGCTACACCTTC.

The CDR3 loop is CASSQSPSGSSYNEQFF. For the CDR3, the DNA is TGCGCCAGCAGCCAGTCACCTAGCGGGAGCTCCTACAATGAGCAGTTCTTC. This rearrangement joins TRBV4-3 to TRBJ2-1; 10 bases match TRBD2. This CDR3 is built from 17 residues. J lost 0 bases, V lost 3 bases, and 5 bases had no gene match. Germline CDR1 reads LGHNA; CDR2 reads YSLEER.